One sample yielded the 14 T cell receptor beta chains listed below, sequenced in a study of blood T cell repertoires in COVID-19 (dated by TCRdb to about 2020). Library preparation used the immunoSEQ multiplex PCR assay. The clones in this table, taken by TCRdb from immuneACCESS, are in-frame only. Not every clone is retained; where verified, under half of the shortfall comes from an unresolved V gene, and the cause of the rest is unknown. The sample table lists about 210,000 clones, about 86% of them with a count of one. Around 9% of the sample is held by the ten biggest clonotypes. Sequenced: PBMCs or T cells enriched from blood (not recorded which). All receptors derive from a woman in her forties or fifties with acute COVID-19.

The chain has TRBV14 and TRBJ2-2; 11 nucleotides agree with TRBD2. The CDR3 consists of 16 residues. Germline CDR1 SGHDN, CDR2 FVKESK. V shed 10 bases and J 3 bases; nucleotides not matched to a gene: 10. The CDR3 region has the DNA TGTGCCAAACTACAACCGACTAGCGGGGACACCGGGGAGCTGTTTTTT. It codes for CAKLQPTSGDTGELFF.

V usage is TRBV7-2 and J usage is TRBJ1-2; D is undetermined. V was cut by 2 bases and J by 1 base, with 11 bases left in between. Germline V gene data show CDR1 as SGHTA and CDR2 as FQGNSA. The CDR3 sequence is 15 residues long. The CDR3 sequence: CASSLTLRGNYGYTF. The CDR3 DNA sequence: TGTGCCAGCAGCTTAACGTTGCGGGGTAACTATGGCTACACCTTC.

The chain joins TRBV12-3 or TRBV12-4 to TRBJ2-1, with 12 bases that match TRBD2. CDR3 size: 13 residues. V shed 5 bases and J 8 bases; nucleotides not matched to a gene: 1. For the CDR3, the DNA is TGTGCCAGCAGTGGACTAGCGGGATATGAGCAGTTCTTC. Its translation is CASSGLAGYEQFF.

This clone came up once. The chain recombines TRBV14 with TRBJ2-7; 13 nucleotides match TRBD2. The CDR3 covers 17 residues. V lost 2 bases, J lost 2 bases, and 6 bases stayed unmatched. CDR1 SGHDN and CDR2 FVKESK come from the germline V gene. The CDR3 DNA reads TGTGCCAGCAGCCAACGTTTACTAGCGGGAGGGGCCTACGAGCAGTACTTC. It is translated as CASSQRLLAGGAYEQYF.

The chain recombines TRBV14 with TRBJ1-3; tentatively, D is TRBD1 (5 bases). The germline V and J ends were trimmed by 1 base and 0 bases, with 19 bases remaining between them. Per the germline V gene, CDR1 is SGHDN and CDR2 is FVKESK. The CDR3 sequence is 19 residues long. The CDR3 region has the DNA TGTGCCAGCAGCCAAGGCGGAAGCTGGCGGGGCAGCTCTGGAAACACCATATATTTT. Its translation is CASSQGGSWRGSSGNTIYF.

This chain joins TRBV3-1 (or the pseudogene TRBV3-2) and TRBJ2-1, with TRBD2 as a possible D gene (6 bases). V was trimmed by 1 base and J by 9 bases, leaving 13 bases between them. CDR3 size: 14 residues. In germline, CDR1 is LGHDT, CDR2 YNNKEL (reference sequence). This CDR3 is CASSQGGGAVEQFF. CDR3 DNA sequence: TGTGCCAGCAGCCAAGGAGGCGGGGCGGTTGAGCAGTTCTTC.

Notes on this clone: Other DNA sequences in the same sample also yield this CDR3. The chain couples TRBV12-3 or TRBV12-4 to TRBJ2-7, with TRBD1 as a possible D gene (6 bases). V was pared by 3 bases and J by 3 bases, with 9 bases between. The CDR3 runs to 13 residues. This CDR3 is CASSLTGLYEQYF. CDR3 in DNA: TGTGCCAGCAGTTTGACAGGTCTCTACGAGCAGTACTTC.

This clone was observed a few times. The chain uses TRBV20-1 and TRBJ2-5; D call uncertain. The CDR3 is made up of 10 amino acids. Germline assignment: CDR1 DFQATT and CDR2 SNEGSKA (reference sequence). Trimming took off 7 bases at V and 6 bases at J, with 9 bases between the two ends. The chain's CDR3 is CSVGSQTQYF. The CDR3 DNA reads TGCAGTGTCGGTAGCCAGACCCAGTACTTC.

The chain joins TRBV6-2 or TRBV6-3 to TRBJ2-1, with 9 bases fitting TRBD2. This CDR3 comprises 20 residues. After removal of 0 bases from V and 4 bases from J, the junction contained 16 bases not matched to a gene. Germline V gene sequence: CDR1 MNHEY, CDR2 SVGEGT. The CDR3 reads CASSYSKALVRAGGYNEQFF. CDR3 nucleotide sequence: TGTGCCAGCAGTTACTCGAAGGCCCTCGTCCGAGCGGGGGGTTACAATGAGCAGTTCTTC.

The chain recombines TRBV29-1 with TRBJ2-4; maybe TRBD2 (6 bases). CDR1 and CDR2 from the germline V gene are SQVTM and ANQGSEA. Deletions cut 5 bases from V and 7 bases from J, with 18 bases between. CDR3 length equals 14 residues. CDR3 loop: CSVSGRGVGNIQYF. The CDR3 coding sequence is TGCAGCGTTTCCGGGAGAGGGGTCGGGAACATTCAGTACTTC.

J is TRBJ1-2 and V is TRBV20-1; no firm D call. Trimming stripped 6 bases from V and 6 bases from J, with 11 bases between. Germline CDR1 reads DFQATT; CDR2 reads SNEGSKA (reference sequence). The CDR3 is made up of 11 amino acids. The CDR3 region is CSARIWDGYTF. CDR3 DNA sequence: TGCAGTGCCAGGATTTGGGATGGCTACACCTTC.

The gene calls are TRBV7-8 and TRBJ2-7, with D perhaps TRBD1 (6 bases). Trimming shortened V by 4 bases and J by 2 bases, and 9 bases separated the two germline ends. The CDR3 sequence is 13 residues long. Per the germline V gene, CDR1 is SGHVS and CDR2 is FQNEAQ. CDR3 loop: CASSSGQTYEQYF. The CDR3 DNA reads TGTGCCAGCAGCTCAGGACAGACCTACGAGCAGTACTTC.

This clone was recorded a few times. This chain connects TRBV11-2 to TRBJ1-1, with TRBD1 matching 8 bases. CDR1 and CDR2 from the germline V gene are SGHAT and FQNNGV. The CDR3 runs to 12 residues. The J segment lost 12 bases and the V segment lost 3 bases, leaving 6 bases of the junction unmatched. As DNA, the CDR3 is TGTGCCAGCAGCTTGGACAGGGTTATTACTTTCTTT. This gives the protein CASSLDRVITFF. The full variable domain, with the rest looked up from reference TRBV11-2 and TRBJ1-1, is EAGVAQSPRYKIIEKRQSVAFWCNPISGHATLYWYQQILGQGPKLLIQFQNNGVVDDSQLPKDRFSAERLKGVDSTLKIQPAKLEDSAVYLCASSLDRVITFFGQGTRLTVV.

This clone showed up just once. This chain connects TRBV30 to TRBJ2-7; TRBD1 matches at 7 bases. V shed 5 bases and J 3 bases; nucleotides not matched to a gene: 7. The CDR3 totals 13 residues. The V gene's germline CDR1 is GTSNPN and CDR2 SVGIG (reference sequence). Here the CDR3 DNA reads TGTGCCTGGGACAGCTCAGGGGGCTACGAGCAGTACTTC. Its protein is CAWDSSGGYEQYF.